The 27 T cell receptor beta chains presented below share a single source sample, sequenced in a study of control samples from healthy donors and cancer patients. Profiled with immunoSEQ multiplex PCR; TCRdb holds only in-frame clones, not every one. Here the sample spans 120,000 or so clones, roughly 87% being singletons. The source material was blood. Receptors were obtained from a man aged 18-30 years in good health.

The rearrangement links TRBV5-3 to TRBJ1-1; unclear D gene. TRBV5-3 is an ORF; its function is uncertain. The V and J ends lost 0 bases and 0 bases respectively, with 21 bases between them. This CDR3 has 19 residues. The CDR3 nucleotides read TGTGCCAGAAGCTTGGCCTCTTGGCCGACCTTCCTCATGAACACTGAAGCTTTCTTT. Encoded protein: CARSLASWPTFLMNTEAFF.

Notes on this clone: Sequence at one end of the junction differs from germline and may be a read error. This sequence joins TRBV11-2 and TRBJ2-3; 7 nucleotides line up with TRBD1. The CDR3 is 16 residues long. CDR1 and CDR2 from the germline V gene are SGHAT and FQNNGV. The CDR3 reads CASSSPLLTGPESPDF. The CDR3 nucleotides are TGTGCCAGCAGCTCCCCCCTCCTGACAGGGCCAGAATCACCCGATTTT. Supplemented by reference TRBV11-2 and TRBJ2-3, the full variable domain reads EAGVAQSPRYKIIEKRQSVAFWCNPISGHATLYWYQQILGQGPKLLIQFQNNGVVDDSQLPKDRFSAERLKGVDSTLKIQPAKLEDSAVYLCASSSPLLTGPESPDFGPGTRLTVL.

This chain uses TRBV27 with TRBJ2-2, with 8 nucleotides matching TRBD1. This CDR3 has 15 amino acids. J gave up 5 bases and V 7 bases, and 9 bases lay outside the gene matches. Germline lookup yields CDR1 MNHEY and CDR2 SMNVEV (reference sequence). The CDR3, as DNA: TGTGCCAGCACCCCAAGGGACAGGCGGACCGGGGAGCTGTTTTTT. This gives the protein CASTPRDRRTGELFF.

The rearrangement links TRBV10-3 to TRBJ2-3; D gene unclear. The V end lost 11 bases, the J end lost 4 bases, and 10 bases lay between the germline ends. Per germline, CDR1 ENHRY and CDR2 SYGVKD. The CDR3 length is 11 residues. The CDR3 bases are TGTGCCGTTGGCTTCGCAGATACGCAGTATTTT. Residues: CAVGFADTQYF.

CDR3 region: CASSLGLAGRRQFF. CDR3 DNA: TGTGCCAGCAGCTTGGGACTAGCGGGACGGCGGCAGTTCTTC. V and J are TRBV11-2 and TRBJ2-1; 13 bases match TRBD2. CDR3 length: 14 amino acids. J gave up 12 bases and V 3 bases, and 5 bases lay outside the gene matches. Germline loops: CDR1 SGHAT, CDR2 FQNNGV.

The chain couples TRBV29-1 to TRBJ1-2; D gene unclear. Deletions cut 7 bases from V and 7 bases from J, with 19 bases between. The CDR3 contains 13 residues. Germline lookup yields CDR1 SQVTM and CDR2 ANQGSEA. DNA for the CDR3: TGCAGCGCCTATGAGCCGGTTTTCTCTGGCTACACCTTC. It codes for CSAYEPVFSGYTF.

V is TRBV4-3 and J is TRBJ2-3; D is unclear. The CDR3 covers 13 residues. The V end lost 0 bases, the J end lost 6 bases, and 7 bases lay between the germline ends. CDR1 LGHNA and CDR2 YSLEER come from the germline V gene. DNA for the CDR3: TGCGCCAGCAGCCAAGATTTCGCGGATACGCAGTATTTT. Its translation: CASSQDFADTQYF.

This clone was found a few times. J is TRBJ1-3 and V is TRBV15, with 7 bases aligning to TRBD1. V gave up 0 bases and J gave up 6 bases; unmatched junction bases: 5. The CDR3 consists of 15 residues. Per the germline V gene, CDR1 is LNHNV and CDR2 is YYDKDF (reference sequence). This CDR3 reads CATSRDRDRENTIYF. CDR3 in DNA: TGTGCCACCAGCAGAGATCGGGACAGAGAAAACACCATATATTTT.

The gene calls are TRBV24-1 and TRBJ1-4; 8 positions match TRBD1. The CDR3 is 13 amino acids. Per germline, CDR1 KGHDR and CDR2 SFDVKD. V trimming: 9 bases; J trimming: 8 bases; junction bases outside the gene matches: 7. This chain's CDR3 is CATQTGGDEKLFF. CDR3 in DNA: TGTGCCACCCAAACAGGGGGAGACGAAAAACTGTTTTTT.

The chain's CDR3 is CASSGDSGANVLTF. The CDR3 region has the DNA TGTGCCAGCAGCGGGGACTCTGGGGCCAACGTCCTGACTTTC. This rearrangement joins TRBV3-1 (or the pseudogene TRBV3-2) to TRBJ2-6; D unclear. Germline V gives CDR1 LGHDT, CDR2 YNNKEL (reference sequence). The V and J ends lost 5 bases and 0 bases respectively, with 5 bases between them. The CDR3 length is 14 residues.

The chain links TRBV19 to TRBJ2-7; D might be TRBD1 or TRBD2, each matching 5 bases. The CDR3 has 13 residues. The germline V gene encodes CDR1 LNHDA and CDR2 SQIVND (reference sequence). Between the trimmed V and J ends, which lost 8 bases and 3 bases, there was a span of 14 bases. The CDR3 region is CASGPGRVYEQYF. The CDR3 region has the DNA TGTGCCAGTGGCCCGGGACGGGTCTACGAGCAGTACTTC. Full variable domain (missing parts from reference TRBV19 and TRBJ2-7): DGGITQSPKYLFRKEGQNVTLSCEQNLNHDAMYWYRQDPGQGLRLIYYSQIVNDFQKGDIAEGYSVSREKKESFPLTVTSAQKNPTAFYLCASGPGRVYEQYFGPGTRLTVT.

This CDR3 reads CASSETGDTRYEQYF. In nucleotides, the CDR3 is TGTGCCAGCAGCGAAACAGGCGACACTCGGTACGAGCAGTACTTC. The gene calls are TRBV9 and TRBJ2-7, with a possible D match to TRBD1 (5 bases). This CDR3 has 15 residues. In germline, CDR1 is SGDLS, CDR2 YYNGEE. With 3 bases removed from V and 4 bases from J, the gap between germline ends came to 17 bases.

The V gene is TRBV2, the J gene TRBJ2-7; 8 nucleotides agree with TRBD1. The CDR3 spans 15 residues. Trimming cost V 3 bases and J 4 bases; bases outside gene matches: 8. The germline V gene encodes CDR1 SNHLY and CDR2 FYNNEI. The CDR3 region is CASSDPRGPEYEQYF. In DNA form, the CDR3 reads TGTGCCAGCAGTGATCCCAGGGGGCCTGAGTACGAGCAGTACTTC.

This chain uses TRBV18 with TRBJ2-7; 7 positions match TRBD1. The J segment lost 6 bases and the V segment lost 2 bases, leaving 7 bases of the junction unmatched. Germline V lookup: CDR1 KGHSH, CDR2 LQKENI. This CDR3 is built from 14 residues. The chain's CDR3 is CASSPKQGSAEQYF. For the CDR3, the DNA is TGTGCCAGCTCACCAAAACAGGGGTCCGCCGAGCAGTACTTC.

This chain joins TRBV27 and TRBJ1-1, with D perhaps TRBD1 (6 bases). Germline CDR1 MNHEY, CDR2 SMNVEV (reference sequence). V dropped 9 bases and J dropped 4 bases, with 21 bases sitting between them. The CDR3 runs to 15 residues. CDR3 region: CASIPLQGRGTEAFF. CDR3 nucleotide sequence: TGTGCCAGTATCCCACTCCAGGGGAGGGGCACTGAAGCTTTCTTT.

The chain couples TRBV27 to TRBJ1-5; D gene ambiguous. Germline CDR1 reads MNHEY; CDR2 reads SMNVEV (reference sequence). The V gene lost 5 bases and the J gene lost 0 bases, with 14 bases spanning the gap. The CDR3 spans 16 residues. The CDR3 nucleotides read TGTGCCAGCAGTCGGGCCCCCCTTTATAGCAATCAGCCCCAGCATTTT. This encodes CASSRAPLYSNQPQHF.

Comment on this clone: The same CDR3 also results from other DNA sequences found in this sample. J is TRBJ2-1 and V is TRBV28; 8 positions agree with TRBD1. Germline V lookup: CDR1 MDHEN, CDR2 SYDVKM. The CDR3 contains 15 residues. Trimming removed 5 bases from V and 3 bases from J; junction bases left unmatched: 6. DNA of the CDR3: TGTGCCAGCAGTCGAGCCGGGACAGGCTACAATGAGCAGTTCTTC. Amino acids: CASSRAGTGYNEQFF. The entire variable domain, with the rest obtained from reference TRBV28 and TRBJ2-1, is as follows: DVKVTQSSRYLVKRTGEKVFLECVQDMDHENMFWYRQDPGLGLRLIYFSYDVKMKEKGDIPEGYSVSREKKERFSLILESASTNQTSMYLCASSRAGTGYNEQFFGPGTRLTVL.

V usage is TRBV25-1 and J usage is TRBJ1-1, with 7 positions matching TRBD1. V trimming: 2 bases; J trimming: 0 bases; junction bases outside the gene matches: 6. CDR1 MGHDK and CDR2 SYGVNS come from the germline V gene. The CDR3 has 16 residues. CDR3 DNA: TGTGCCAGCAGTGAACTGACAGGGACGATGAACACTGAAGCTTTCTTT. This encodes CASSELTGTMNTEAFF.

DNA of the CDR3: TGCGCCAGCAGCTTGGAGTCCCAGGGGTACACTGAAGCTTTCTTT. This encodes CASSLESQGYTEAFF. The rearrangement uses TRBV5-1 and TRBJ1-1; TRBD1 is a possible D gene (6 bases). This CDR3 region has 15 residues. V was cut by 0 bases and J by 3 bases, with 12 bases left in between. Germline lookup yields CDR1 SGHRS and CDR2 YFSETQ.

This rearrangement joins TRBV19 to TRBJ2-3, with TRBD2 identical over 8 bases. The CDR3 loop spans 19 amino acids. Germline lookup yields CDR1 LNHDA and CDR2 SQIVND (reference sequence). The V segment lost 5 bases and the J segment 0 bases; nucleotides outside the gene matches: 16. CDR3 DNA: TGTGCCAGTAGTTCATTGTCCGGGAGGGGGTACCTTAGCACAGATACGCAGTATTTT. This translates into CASSSLSGRGYLSTDTQYF.

The chain is built from TRBV6-5 and TRBJ1-4; 8 bases line up with TRBD1. The CDR3 totals 15 residues. Trimming at V came to 3 bases and at J to 5 bases, leaving 5 bases not matched to a gene. In germline, CDR1 is MNHEY, CDR2 SVGAGI. CDR3 loop: CASSYGGQVNEKLFF. The CDR3 nucleotides are TGTGCCAGCAGTTATGGGGGACAGGTGAATGAAAAACTGTTTTTT.

V usage is TRBV29-1 and J usage is TRBJ2-2, with TRBD2 matching 9 bases. Germline V gene data show CDR1 as SQVTM and CDR2 as ANQGSEA. V trimming: 4 bases; J trimming: 1 base; junction bases outside the gene matches: 4. The CDR3 covers 15 residues. As DNA, the CDR3 is TGCAGCGTTGGGGTAGCGGGGGTGAACACCGGGGAGCTGTTTTTT. Translating gives CSVGVAGVNTGELFF.

This clone was recorded only once. This chain uses TRBV29-1 with TRBJ2-2; D may be TRBD1 (7 bases). Germline V gene lookup returns CDR1 SQVTM and CDR2 ANQGSEA. Trimming shortened V by 7 bases and J by 13 bases, and 16 bases separated the two germline ends. The CDR3 runs to 11 residues. CDR3 sequence (DNA): TGCAGCGCCCACCGACAGGGAGGGCTGTTTTTT. Translated: CSAHRQGGLFF.

The CDR3 DNA is TGTGCCACCAGTGATCCGGGACAGGGGGGGAACTATGGCTACACCTTC. This gives the protein CATSDPGQGGNYGYTF. This chain connects TRBV24-1 to TRBJ1-2; 11 nucleotides match TRBD1. V shed 3 bases and J 2 bases; nucleotides not matched to a gene: 4. The germline CDR1 and CDR2 sequences are KGHDR and SFDVKD. The CDR3 has 16 amino acids.

The chain combines TRBV5-1 with TRBJ1-1; TRBD1 agrees at 7 bases. CDR3 length: 17 amino acids. With V trimmed by 4 bases and J by 7 bases, 19 bases remained unmatched. Germline values: CDR1 SGHRS, CDR2 YFSETQ. Written as DNA, the CDR3 is TGCGCCAGCAGCCTCTCCGGGACAGCGGGTCCCGGGATTGAAGCTTTCTTT. It is translated as CASSLSGTAGPGIEAFF. Full variable domain (outside the CDR3, taken from reference TRBV5-1 and TRBJ1-1): KAGVTQTPRYLIKTRGQQVTLSCSPISGHRSVSWYQQTPGQGLQFLFEYFSETQRNKGNFPGRFSGRQFSNSRSEMNVSTLELGDSALYLCASSLSGTAGPGIEAFFGQGTRLTVV.

The V gene is TRBV2, the J gene TRBJ1-2; no firm D call. Trimming took off 4 bases at V and 4 bases at J, with 13 bases between the two ends. This CDR3 contains 14 residues. CDR1 and CDR2 from the germline V gene are SNHLY and FYNNEI. This chain's CDR3 is CASSGGGRFYGYTF. The CDR3 DNA follows: TGTGCCAGCAGTGGCGGTGGGAGGTTCTATGGCTACACCTTC. The whole variable domain, filled in from reference TRBV2 and TRBJ1-2, reads EPEVTQTPSHQVTQMGQEVILRCVPISNHLYFYWYRQILGQKVEFLVSFYNNEISEKSEIFDDQFSVERPDGSNFTLKIRSTKLEDSAMYFCASSGGGRFYGYTFGSGTRLTVV.

This chain uses TRBV7-9 with TRBJ1-5, with D possibly matching TRBD1 (6 bases). The V and J ends lost 5 bases and 6 bases respectively, with 14 bases between them. Per germline, CDR1 SEHNR and CDR2 FQNEAQ (reference sequence). This CDR3 has 14 residues. The chain's CDR3 is CASSRPGVGQPQHF. The DNA of the CDR3 is TGTGCCAGCAGCCGACCAGGGGTGGGTCAGCCCCAGCATTTT.